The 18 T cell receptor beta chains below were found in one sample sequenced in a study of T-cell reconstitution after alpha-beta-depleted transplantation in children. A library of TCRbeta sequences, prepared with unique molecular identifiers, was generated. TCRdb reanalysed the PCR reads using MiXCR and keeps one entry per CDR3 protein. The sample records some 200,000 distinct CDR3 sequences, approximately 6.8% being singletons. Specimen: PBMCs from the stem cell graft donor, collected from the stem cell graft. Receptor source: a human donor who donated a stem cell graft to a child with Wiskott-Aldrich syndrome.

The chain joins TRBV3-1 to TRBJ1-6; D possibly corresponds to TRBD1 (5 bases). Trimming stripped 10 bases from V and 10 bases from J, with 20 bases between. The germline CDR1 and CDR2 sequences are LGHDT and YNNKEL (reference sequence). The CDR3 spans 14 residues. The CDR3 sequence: CAICFNRPRSPLHF. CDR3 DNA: TGTGCCATCTGTTTTAACAGGCCTAGATCACCCCTCCACTTT.

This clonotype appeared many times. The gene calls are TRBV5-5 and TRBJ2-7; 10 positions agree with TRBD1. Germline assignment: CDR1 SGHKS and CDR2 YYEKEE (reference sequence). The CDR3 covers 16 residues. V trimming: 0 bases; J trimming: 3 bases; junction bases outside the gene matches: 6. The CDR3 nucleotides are TGTGCCAGCAGCTTGGCCGCGGGACAGGGGTTCTACGAGCAGTACTTC. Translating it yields CASSLAAGQGFYEQYF.

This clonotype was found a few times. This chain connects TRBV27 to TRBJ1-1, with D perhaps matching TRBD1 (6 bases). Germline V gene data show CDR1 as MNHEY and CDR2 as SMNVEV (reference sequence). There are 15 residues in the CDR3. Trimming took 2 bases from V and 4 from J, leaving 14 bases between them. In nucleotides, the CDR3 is TGTGCCAGCAGTTTAAAGACAGGTCCGGGCACTGAAGCTTTCTTT. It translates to CASSLKTGPGTEAFF.

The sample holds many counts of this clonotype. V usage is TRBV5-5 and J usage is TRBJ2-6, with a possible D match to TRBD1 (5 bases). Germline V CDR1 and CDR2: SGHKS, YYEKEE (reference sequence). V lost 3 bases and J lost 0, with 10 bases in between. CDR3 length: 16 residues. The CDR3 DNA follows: TGTGCCAGCAGCTCGACAGTTGTCTCTGGGGCCAACGTCCTGACTTTC. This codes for CASSSTVVSGANVLTF.

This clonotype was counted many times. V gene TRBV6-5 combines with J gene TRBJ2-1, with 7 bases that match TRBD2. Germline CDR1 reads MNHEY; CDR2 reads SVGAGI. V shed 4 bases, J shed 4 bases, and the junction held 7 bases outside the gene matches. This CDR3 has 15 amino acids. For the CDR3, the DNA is TGTGCCAGCAGTTCCCCCGGGACTAATTACAATGAGCAGTTCTTC. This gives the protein CASSSPGTNYNEQFF.

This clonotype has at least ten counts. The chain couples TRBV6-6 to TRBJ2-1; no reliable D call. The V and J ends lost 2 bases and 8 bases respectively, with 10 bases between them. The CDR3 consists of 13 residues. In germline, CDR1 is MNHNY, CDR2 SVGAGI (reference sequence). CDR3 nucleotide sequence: TGTGCCAGCAGTTACACTCGACTTGATGAGCAGTTCTTC. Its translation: CASSYTRLDEQFF.

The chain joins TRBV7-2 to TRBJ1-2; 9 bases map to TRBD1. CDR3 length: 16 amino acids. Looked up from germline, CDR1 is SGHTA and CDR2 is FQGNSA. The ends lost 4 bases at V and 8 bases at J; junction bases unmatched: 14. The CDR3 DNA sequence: TGTGCCAGCAGCTCAACTCCGGGGGGACAGGGTGGCGGCTACACCTTC. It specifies CASSSTPGGQGGGYTF.

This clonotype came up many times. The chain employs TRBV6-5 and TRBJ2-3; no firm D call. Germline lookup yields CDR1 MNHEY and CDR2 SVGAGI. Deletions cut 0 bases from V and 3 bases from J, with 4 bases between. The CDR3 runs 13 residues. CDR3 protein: CASSYSITDTQYF. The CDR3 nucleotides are TGTGCCAGCAGTTACTCGATTACAGATACGCAGTATTTT.

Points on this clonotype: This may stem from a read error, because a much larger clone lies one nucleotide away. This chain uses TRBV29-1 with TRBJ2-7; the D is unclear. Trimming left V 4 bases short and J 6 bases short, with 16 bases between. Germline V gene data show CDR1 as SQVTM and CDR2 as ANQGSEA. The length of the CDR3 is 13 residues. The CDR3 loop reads CSVVGPAGAEQYF. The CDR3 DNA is TGCAGCGTTGTCGGGCCAGCCGGTGCCGAGCAGTACTTC.

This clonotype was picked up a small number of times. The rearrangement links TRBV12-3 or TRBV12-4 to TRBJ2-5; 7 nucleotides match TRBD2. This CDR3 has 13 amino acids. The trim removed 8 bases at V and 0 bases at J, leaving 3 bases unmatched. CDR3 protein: CASGRVNQETQYF. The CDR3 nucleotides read TGTGCCAGCGGGAGGGTAAACCAAGAGACCCAGTACTTC.

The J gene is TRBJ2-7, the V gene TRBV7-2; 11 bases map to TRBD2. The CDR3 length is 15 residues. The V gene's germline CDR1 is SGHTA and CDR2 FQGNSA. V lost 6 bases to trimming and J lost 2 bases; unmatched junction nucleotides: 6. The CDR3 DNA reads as TGTGCCAGCAGTAAGACTAGCGGGATGCCCTACGAGCAGTACTTC. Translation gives CASSKTSGMPYEQYF. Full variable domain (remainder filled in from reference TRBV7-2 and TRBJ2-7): GAGVSQSPSNKVTEKGKDVELRCDPISGHTALYWYRQSLGQGLEFLIYFQGNSAPDKSGLPSDRFSAERTGGSVSTLTIQRTQQEDSAVYLCASSKTSGMPYEQYFGPGTRLTVT.

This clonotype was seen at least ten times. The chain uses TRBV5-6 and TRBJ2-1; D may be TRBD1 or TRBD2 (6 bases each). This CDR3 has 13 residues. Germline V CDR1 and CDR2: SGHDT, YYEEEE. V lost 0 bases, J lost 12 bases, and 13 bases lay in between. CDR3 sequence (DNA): TGTGCCAGCAGCTTGGACATACAGGGAGGGCAGTTCTTC. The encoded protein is CASSLDIQGGQFF.

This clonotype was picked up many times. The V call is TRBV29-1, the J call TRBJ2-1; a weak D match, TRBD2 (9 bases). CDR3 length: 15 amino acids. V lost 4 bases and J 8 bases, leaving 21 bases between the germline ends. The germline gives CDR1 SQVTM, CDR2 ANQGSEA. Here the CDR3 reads CSVGGTSRGPDEQFF. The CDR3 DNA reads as TGCAGCGTTGGCGGGACTAGCAGGGGGCCGGATGAGCAGTTCTTC.

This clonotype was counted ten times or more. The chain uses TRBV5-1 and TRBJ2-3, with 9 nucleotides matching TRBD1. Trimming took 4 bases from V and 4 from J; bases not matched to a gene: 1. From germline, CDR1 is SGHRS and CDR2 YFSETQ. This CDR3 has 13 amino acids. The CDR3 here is CASSGDRADTQYF. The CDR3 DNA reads TGCGCCAGCAGCGGGGACAGGGCAGATACGCAGTATTTT.

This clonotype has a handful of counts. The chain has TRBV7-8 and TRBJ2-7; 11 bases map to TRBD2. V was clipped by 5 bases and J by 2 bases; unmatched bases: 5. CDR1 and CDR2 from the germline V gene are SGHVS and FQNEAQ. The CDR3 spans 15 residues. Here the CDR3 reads CASSSGTSGPYEQYF. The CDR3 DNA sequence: TGTGCCAGCAGCAGCGGGACTAGCGGTCCCTACGAGCAGTACTTC. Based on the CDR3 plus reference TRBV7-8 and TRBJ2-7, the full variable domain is GAGVSQSPRYKVAKRGQDVALRCDPISGHVSLFWYQQALGQGPEFLTYFQNEAQLDKSGLPSDRFFAERPEGSVSTLKIQRTQQEDSAVYLCASSSGTSGPYEQYFGPGTRLTVT.

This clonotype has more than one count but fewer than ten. The CDR3 region is CATLDRGFDEQYF. In DNA, the CDR3 is TGTGCCACCCTAGACAGGGGATTCGACGAGCAGTACTTC. The chain links TRBV25-1 to TRBJ2-7, with 8 bases that match TRBD1. The CDR3 loop spans 13 amino acids. The V gene end was trimmed by 10 bases and the J gene end by 5 bases; junction bases not matched to a gene: 10. Germline-derived CDR1 and CDR2 are MGHDK and SYGVNS.

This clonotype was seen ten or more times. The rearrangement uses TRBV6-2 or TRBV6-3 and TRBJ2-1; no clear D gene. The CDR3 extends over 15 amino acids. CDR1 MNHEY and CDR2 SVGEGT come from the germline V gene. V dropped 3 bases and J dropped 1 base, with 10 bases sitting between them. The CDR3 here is CASSYLAPSYNEQFF. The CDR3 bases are TGTGCCAGCAGTTATCTTGCCCCTTCCTACAATGAGCAGTTCTTC.

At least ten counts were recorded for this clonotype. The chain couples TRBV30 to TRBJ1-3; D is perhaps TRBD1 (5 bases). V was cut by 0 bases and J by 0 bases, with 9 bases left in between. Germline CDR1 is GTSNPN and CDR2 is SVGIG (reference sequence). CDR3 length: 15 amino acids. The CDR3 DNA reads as TGTGCCTGGAGTGTACCGGGGGGCTCTGGAAACACCATATATTTT. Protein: CAWSVPGGSGNTIYF.